A selection of T cell receptor beta chains follows, all from one sample in a study of cytomegalovirus exposure and HLA in healthy donors. TCRdb keeps only in-frame clones here, not all; method: immunoSEQ multiplex PCR. The sample has 140,000 or so clones; approximately 90% are singletons. Material for sequencing was PBMCs. The receptors derive from a man aged 18 to 30 in good health and CMV-seronegative. Both conserved end residues are trimmed from each CDR3. Size values are once, few and many counts, or a class for expanded clones, and some rows have none.

>.|TRBV6-1
ASSGGTGAGNTIY
>.|TRBV7-8
ASSNSGALAKGF
>.|TRBV27
ASSFRLAGPADTQY
>.|TRBV19
ASSIGYRRLGNQPQH
>.|TRBV18
ASSPGTGTDTQY
>.|TRBV7-6
ASSLVWGRQETQY
>.|TRBV9
ASSADRGPPNDEQF
>.|TRBV27
ASSSGRPFIYGYT
>many|TRBV21-1
ASSKDRGQETQY
>.|TRBV6-1
ASSLRTVSYEQY
>.|TRBV6-5
ASSQGLAGSGELF
>.|TRBV10-3
AISESSTNTGELF